The T cell receptor (beta chain) described here comes from a study of blood T cell repertoires in COVID-19 (dated by TCRdb to the early 2020s). At the level of the whole study: The collaborator samples originated in the United States, Italy and Spain and spanned the acute and convalescent phases of COVID-19. The material from the prospective study consisted of cDNA or gDNA derived from T cells, B-cell-depleted T cells, or PBMCs. Deeply sampled blood TCRbeta repertoires from subjects exposed to, actively infected with, or recovered from COVID-19 were included in the dataset. The repertoires were made available in a free public database intended to serve as a resource for research on the immune response to SARS-CoV-2. The samples were drawn from the first 160 participants of the ongoing ImmuneRACE study and from roughly 1,300 subjects provided by 6 global collaborators. Sample metadata almost always included a de-identified subject ID, COVID-19 status, age in years and sex. Where HLA class I and class II types were available, the types were taken from metadata supplied by the sample provider, not from assay-based typing. On the study overall, not on this receptor specifically: The quantity of clinical and demographic metadata differed by source and by participant and was supplied without curation.

The CDR1 and CDR2 encoded by the germline V gene (reference sequence) are LNHDA and SQIVND. Inclusive of the bounding cysteine and phenylalanine, the CDR3 is 15 residues long. The DNA shown is the 45-base CDR3, in frame from base 1. V loses 6 bases, J loses 10 bases, and the germline ends lie 22 bases apart. The immunoSEQ Assay, a bias-controlled multiplex PCR, was used to amplify TCRbeta CDR3 regions from genomic DNA. On the authors' methods: Within the assay, amplification of reference gene primers was used to estimate how many nucleated cells each sample contained. To quantify the absolute abundance of each unique TCRbeta CDR3 rearrangement, sequence reads were collapsed and filtered. For each sample, productive Simpson clonality was calculated by taking the square root of Simpson's diversity index across productive rearrangements. TCRdb obtained this table from immuneACCESS and retained in-frame rearrangements with V and J assigned. These tables miss some clones; where compared with another copy, unresolved V genes account for less than half of the shortfall, and the remainder is unexplained. The V and J calls and clone size come from that table; D and trimming were worked out from the DNA. This sample comprises roughly 53,000 clones, 85% to 95% of them detected only once. The top ten clones comprise approximately 3% of the sample.

Concerning this clone: Its antigen specificity is not known. Per-base quality was not reported, and no clone a single base away is much larger than it.

Whole blood was collected in K2EDTA tubes by collaborating institutions according to the institutions' own protocols. For TCRbeta analysis, collaborator samples were shipped as frozen whole blood, as isolated PBMCs, or as DNA extracted from either sample type. The sequence links TRBV19 to TRBJ1-5; tentative D gene TRBD1, with 5 bases matching. The clonotype originates from a human donor in a cohort sampled during active COVID-19. The sequencing sample was made of peripheral blood. For the CDR3, the sequence is CASSYGTGGTIPQHF. The DNA is as follows: TGTGCCAGTAGCTACGGAACAGGCGGTACGATACCCCAGCATTTT.